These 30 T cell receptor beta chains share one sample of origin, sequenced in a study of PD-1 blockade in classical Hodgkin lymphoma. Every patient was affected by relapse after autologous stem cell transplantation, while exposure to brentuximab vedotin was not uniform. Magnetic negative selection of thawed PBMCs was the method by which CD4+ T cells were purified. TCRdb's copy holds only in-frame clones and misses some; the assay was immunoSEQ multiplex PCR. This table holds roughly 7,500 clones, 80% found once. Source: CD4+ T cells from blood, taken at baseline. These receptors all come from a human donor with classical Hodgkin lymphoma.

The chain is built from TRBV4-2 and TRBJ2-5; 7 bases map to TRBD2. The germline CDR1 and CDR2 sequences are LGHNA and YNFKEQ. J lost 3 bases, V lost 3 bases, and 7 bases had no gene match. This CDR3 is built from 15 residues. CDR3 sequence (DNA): TGTGCCAGCAGCCAGGGGGGAGGGACCAAAGAGACCCAGTACTTC. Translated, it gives CASSQGGGTKETQYF.

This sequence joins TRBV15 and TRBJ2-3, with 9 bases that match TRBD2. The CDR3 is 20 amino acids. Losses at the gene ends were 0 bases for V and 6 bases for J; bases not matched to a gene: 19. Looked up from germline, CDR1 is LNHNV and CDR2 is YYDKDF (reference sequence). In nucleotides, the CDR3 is TGTGCCACCAGCAGAGATTACTTGGGTACTAGCGGGCACCGAACGGATACGCAGTATTTT. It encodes CATSRDYLGTSGHRTDTQYF.

The CDR3 reads CASGFWGAIRHNGTEAFF. CDR3 DNA sequence: TGTGCTAGTGGTTTTTGGGGGGCGATTCGGCATAATGGCACTGAAGCTTTCTTT. The V gene is TRBV12-5, the J gene TRBJ1-1; possibly TRBD1 for D (6 bases). This CDR3 has 18 amino acids. V dropped 3 bases and J dropped 4 bases, with 24 bases sitting between them. Germline CDR1 is LGHNT and CDR2 is FRNRAP.

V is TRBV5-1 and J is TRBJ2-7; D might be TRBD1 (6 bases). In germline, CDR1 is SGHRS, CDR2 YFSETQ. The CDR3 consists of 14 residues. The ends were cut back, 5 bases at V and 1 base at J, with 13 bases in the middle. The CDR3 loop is CASRLRTASYEQYF. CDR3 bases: TGCGCCAGCAGACTGCGGACAGCATCCTACGAGCAGTACTTC. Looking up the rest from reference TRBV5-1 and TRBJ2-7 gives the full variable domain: KAGVTQTPRYLIKTRGQQVTLSCSPISGHRSVSWYQQTPGQGLQFLFEYFSETQRNKGNFPGRFSGRQFSNSRSEMNVSTLELGDSALYLCASRLRTASYEQYFGPGTRLTVT.

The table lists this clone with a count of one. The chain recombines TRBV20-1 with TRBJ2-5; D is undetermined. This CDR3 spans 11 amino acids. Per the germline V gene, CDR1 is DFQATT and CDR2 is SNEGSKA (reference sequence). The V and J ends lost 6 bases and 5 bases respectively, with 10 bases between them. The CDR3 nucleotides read TGCAGTGCCCCCAAGTGGGAGACCCAGTACTTC. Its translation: CSAPKWETQYF.

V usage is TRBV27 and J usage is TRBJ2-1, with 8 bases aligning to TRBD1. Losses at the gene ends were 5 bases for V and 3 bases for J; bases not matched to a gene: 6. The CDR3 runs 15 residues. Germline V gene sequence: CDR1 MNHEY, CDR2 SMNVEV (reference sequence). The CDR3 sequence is CASSPRTGNYNEQFF. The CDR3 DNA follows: TGTGCCAGCAGTCCTCGGACAGGGAACTACAATGAGCAGTTCTTC.

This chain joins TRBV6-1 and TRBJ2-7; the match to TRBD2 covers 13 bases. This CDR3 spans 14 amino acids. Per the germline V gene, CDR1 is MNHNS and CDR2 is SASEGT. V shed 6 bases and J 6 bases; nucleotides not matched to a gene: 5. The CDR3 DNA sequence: TGTGCCAGCAGAGAACTAGCGGGAGGGGGCGAGCAGTACTTC. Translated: CASRELAGGGEQYF.

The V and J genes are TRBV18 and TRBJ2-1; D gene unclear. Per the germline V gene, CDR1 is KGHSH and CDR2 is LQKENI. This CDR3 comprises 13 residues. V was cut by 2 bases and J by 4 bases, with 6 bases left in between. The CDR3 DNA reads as TGTGCCAGCTCACCAGGGTCTTACAATGAGCAGTTCTTC. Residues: CASSPGSYNEQFF.

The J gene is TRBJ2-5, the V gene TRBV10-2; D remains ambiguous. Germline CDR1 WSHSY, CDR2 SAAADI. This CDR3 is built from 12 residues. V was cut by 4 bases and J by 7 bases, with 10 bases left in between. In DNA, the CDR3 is TGCGCCAGCAGTGCGGACGTTGGGACCCAGTACTTC. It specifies CASSADVGTQYF.

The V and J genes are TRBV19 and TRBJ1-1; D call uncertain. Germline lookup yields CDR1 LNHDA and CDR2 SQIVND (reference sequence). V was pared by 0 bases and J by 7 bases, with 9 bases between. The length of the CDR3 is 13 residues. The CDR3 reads CASSIDLEGEAFF. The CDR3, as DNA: TGTGCCAGTAGTATAGATCTCGAAGGTGAAGCTTTCTTT. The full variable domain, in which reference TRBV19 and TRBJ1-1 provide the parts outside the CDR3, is DGGITQSPKYLFRKEGQNVTLSCEQNLNHDAMYWYRQDPGQGLRLIYYSQIVNDFQKGDIAEGYSVSREKKESFPLTVTSAQKNPTAFYLCASSIDLEGEAFFGQGTRLTVV.

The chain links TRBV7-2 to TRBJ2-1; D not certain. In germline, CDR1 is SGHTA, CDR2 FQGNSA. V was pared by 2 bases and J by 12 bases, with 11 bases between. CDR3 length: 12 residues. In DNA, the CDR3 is TGTGCCAGCAGCTTAATACTGACCGGGCAGTTCTTC. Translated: CASSLILTGQFF.

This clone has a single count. In DNA form, the CDR3 reads TGCAGTGCTAGACGCCTGGGGGAGCAGTACTTC. Amino acid sequence: CSARRLGEQYF. V and J are TRBV20-1 and TRBJ2-7; no firm D call. The CDR3 is made up of 11 amino acids. Trimming left V 2 bases short and J 7 bases short, with 9 bases between. CDR1 DFQATT and CDR2 SNEGSKA come from the germline V gene (reference sequence).

The CDR3 loop reads CASSEEGVSSYNEQFF. The CDR3 DNA follows: TGTGCCAGCAGTGAAGAGGGGGTGAGCTCCTACAATGAGCAGTTCTTC. V gene TRBV6-1 combines with J gene TRBJ2-1, with D perhaps TRBD1 (6 bases). V was trimmed by 1 base and J by 0 bases, leaving 10 bases between them. The CDR3 consists of 16 residues. Germline CDR1 and CDR2: MNHNS and SASEGT.

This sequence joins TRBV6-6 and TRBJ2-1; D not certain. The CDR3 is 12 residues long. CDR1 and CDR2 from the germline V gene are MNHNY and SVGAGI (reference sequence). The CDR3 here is CATRTNYNEQFF. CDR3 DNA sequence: TGTGCTACCAGGACGAACTACAATGAGCAGTTCTTC.

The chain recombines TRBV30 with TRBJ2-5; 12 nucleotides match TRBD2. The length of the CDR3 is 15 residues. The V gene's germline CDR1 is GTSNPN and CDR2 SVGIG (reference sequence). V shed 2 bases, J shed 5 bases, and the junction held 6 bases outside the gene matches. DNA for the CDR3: TGTGCCTGGAGTACCCTAGCGGGAGGGCGTGAGACCCAGTACTTC. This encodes CAWSTLAGGRETQYF.

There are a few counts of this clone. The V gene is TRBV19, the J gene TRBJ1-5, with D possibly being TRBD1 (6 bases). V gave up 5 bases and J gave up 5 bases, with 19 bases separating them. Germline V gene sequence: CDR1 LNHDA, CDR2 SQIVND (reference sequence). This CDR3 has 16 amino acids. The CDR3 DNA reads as TGTGCCAGTAGTCGGAGGGGGGGCGCACCCGATCAGCCCCAGCATTTT. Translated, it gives CASSRRGGAPDQPQHF.

The DNA of the CDR3 is TGTGCCAGCAGAAGACTAGCGGTAGCCAAAAACATTCAGTACTTC. It encodes CASRRLAVAKNIQYF. V usage is TRBV6-5 and J usage is TRBJ2-4, with 9 bases that match TRBD2. After removal of 6 bases from V and 0 bases from J, the junction contained 3 bases not matched to a gene. Germline-derived CDR1 and CDR2 are MNHEY and SVGAGI. The CDR3 is made up of 15 amino acids.

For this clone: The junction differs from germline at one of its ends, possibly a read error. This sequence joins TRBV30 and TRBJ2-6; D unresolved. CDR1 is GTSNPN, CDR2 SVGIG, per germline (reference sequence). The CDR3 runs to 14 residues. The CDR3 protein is CAWGVSSGANVLTF. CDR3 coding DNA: TGTGCCTGGGGTGTTTCCTCTGGGGCCAACGTCCTGACTTTC.

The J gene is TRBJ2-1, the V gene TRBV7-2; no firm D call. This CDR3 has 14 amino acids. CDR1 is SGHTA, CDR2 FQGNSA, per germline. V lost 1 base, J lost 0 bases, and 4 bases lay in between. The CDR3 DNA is TGTGCCAGCAGCTTAGGCAGCTCCTACAATGAGCAGTTCTTC. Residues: CASSLGSSYNEQFF.

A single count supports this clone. As DNA, the CDR3 is TGTGCCAGCCGAGGGAGTGGATCCCGCACCGGGGAGCTGTTTTTT. Protein: CASRGSGSRTGELFF. This rearrangement joins TRBV2 to TRBJ2-2; a weak D match, TRBD2 (5 bases). CDR1 and CDR2 from the germline V gene are SNHLY and FYNNEI. CDR3 length equals 15 residues. V was shortened by 8 bases and J by 4 bases, with 17 bases between the two germline ends.

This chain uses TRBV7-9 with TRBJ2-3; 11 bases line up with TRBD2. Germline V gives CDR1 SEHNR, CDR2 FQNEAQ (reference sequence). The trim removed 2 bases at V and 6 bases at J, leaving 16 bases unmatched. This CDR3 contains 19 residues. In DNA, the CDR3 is TGTGCCAGCAGCTTAAGTTTGACTAAAGGGACTAGCGGATACGATACGCAGTATTTT. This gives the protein CASSLSLTKGTSGYDTQYF.

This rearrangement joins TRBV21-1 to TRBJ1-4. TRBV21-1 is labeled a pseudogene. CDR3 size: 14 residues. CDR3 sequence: CASSMVAGGEKLFF. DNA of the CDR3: TGTGCCAGCAGCATGGTGGCCGGGGGTGAAAAACTGTTTTTT.

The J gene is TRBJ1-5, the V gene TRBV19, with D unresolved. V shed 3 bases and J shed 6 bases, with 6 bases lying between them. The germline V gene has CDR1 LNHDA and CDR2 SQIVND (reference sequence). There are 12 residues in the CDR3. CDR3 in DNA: TGTGCCAGTAGTATGGGTAGTCAGCCCCAGCATTTT. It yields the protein CASSMGSQPQHF. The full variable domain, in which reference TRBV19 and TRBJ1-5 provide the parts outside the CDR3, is DGGITQSPKYLFRKEGQNVTLSCEQNLNHDAMYWYRQDPGQGLRLIYYSQIVNDFQKGDIAEGYSVSREKKESFPLTVTSAQKNPTAFYLCASSMGSQPQHFGDGTRLSIL.

The CDR3 protein is CASSSAPGGLSTDTQYF. In DNA form, the CDR3 reads TGCGCCAGCAGCTCAGCGCCGGGAGGCCTGAGCACAGATACGCAGTATTTT. This chain links TRBV5-1 with TRBJ2-3, with 7 nucleotides matching TRBD2. Trimming at V came to 3 bases and at J to 0 bases, leaving 10 bases not matched to a gene. CDR1 SGHRS and CDR2 YFSETQ come from the germline V gene. The CDR3 is made up of 17 amino acids.

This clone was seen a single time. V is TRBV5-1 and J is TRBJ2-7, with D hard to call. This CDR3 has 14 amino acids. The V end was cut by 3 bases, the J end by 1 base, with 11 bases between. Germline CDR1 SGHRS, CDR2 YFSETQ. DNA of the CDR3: TGCGCCAGCAGCTCAGCAGGAGCTTCCTACGAGCAGTACTTC. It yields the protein CASSSAGASYEQYF.

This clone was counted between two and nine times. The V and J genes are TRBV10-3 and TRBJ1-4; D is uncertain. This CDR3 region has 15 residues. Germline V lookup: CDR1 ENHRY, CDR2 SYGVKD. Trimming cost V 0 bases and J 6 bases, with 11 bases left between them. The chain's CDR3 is CAISESWGGDEKLFF. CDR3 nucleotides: TGTGCCATCAGTGAGTCGTGGGGTGGGGATGAAAAACTGTTTTTT.

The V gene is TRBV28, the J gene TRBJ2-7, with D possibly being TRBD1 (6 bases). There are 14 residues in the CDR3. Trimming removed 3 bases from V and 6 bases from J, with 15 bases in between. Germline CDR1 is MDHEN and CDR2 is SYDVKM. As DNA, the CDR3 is TGTGCCAGCAGTTTTGGGACAAGAATTTCCGAGCAGTACTTC. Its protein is CASSFGTRISEQYF. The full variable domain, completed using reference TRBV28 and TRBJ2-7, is DVKVTQSSRYLVKRTGEKVFLECVQDMDHENMFWYRQDPGLGLRLIYFSYDVKMKEKGDIPEGYSVSREKKERFSLILESASTNQTSMYLCASSFGTRISEQYFGPGTRLTVT.

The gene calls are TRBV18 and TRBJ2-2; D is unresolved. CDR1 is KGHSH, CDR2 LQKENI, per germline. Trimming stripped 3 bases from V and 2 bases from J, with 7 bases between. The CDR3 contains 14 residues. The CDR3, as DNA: TGTGCCAGCTCACCTTTCAGAAACACCGGGGAGCTGTTTTTT. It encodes CASSPFRNTGELFF.

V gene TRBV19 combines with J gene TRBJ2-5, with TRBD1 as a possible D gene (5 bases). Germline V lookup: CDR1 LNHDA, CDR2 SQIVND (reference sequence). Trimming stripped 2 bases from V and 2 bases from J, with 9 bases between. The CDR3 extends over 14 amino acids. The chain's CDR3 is CASSILTDQETQYF. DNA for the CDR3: TGTGCCAGTAGTATATTGACAGATCAAGAGACCCAGTACTTC.

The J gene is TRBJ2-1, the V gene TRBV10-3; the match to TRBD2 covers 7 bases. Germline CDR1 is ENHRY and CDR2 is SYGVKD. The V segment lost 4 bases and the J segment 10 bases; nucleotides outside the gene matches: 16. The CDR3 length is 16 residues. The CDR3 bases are TGTGCCATCAGTGGCCAGGCTCGGACTAGTACATTAGAGCAGTTCTTC. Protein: CAISGQARTSTLEQFF.